The next 30 T cell receptor beta chains were all read from a single sample in a study of CD8+CD57+ T cells in acquired aplastic anemia listed by TCRdb under 2018. Sequenced using an Illumina HiSeq 2000. Genomic DNA was used as template for profiling of TCR beta VDJ combinations and CDR3 sequences. The public sequencing data were trimmed at Q25 with fastp and processed into clonotypes with MiXCR by TCRdb, which kept only in-frame beta chains. For every CDR3 protein sequence, its rows merge into one entry that carries the most common genes and DNA. The sample table contains around 180,000 distinct CDR3 sequences; only one count was recorded for about 64% of them. The ten most abundant clones make up 45% to 55% of the sample. Sequencing was performed on sorted CD4+, CD8+, or CD8+CD57+ T cells (not recorded which) from PBMCs. Source of these receptors: a human donor in good health.

The chain joins TRBV12-3 or TRBV12-4 to TRBJ2-7; the match to TRBD2 covers 13 bases. CDR3 length: 15 amino acids. V shed 6 bases and J 4 bases; nucleotides not matched to a gene: 6. In DNA, the CDR3 is TGTGCCAGCAGGGCGGGGACTAGCGGGAATTACGAGCAGTACTTC. It is translated as CASRAGTSGNYEQYF.

The chain combines TRBV15 with TRBJ2-7; 10 nucleotides line up with TRBD2. The germline gives CDR1 LNHNV, CDR2 YYDKDF (reference sequence). V lost 2 bases, J lost 2 bases, and 3 bases stayed unmatched. This CDR3 is 15 amino acids long. CDR3 nucleotides: TGTGCCACCAGCAGATTAGCGGGAGGTCCCTACGAGCAGTACTTC. Amino acids: CATSRLAGGPYEQYF.

CDR3 coding DNA: TGTGCCACCGGCAACCCCCGGACTAGCGGGAACCACGAGCAGTACTTC. Translating gives CATGNPRTSGNHEQYF. V and J are TRBV6-1 and TRBJ2-7; 12 bases align to TRBD2. The junction had 15 bases not matched to a gene; V was cut back by 10 bases and J by 5 bases. The length of the CDR3 is 16 residues. Germline CDR1 and CDR2: MNHNS and SASEGT.

This chain uses TRBV7-2 with TRBJ2-7; the D gene is possibly TRBD2 (5 bases). Deletions cut 5 bases from V and 7 bases from J, with 18 bases between. This CDR3 comprises 14 residues. Germline loops: CDR1 SGHTA, CDR2 FQGNSA. CDR3 DNA: TGTGCCAGCAGCCTGGGGAGCTGGACCCCGGAGCAGTACTTC. This encodes CASSLGSWTPEQYF.

The gene calls are TRBV20-1 and TRBJ1-4; possible D gene TRBD1, 5 bases. Trimming stripped 1 base from V and 10 bases from J, with 16 bases between. Germline V CDR1 and CDR2: DFQATT, SNEGSKA (reference sequence). The CDR3 is made up of 14 amino acids. Here the CDR3 reads CSARGDPGLGKLFF. CDR3 nucleotide sequence: TGCAGTGCTAGAGGGGATCCGGGACTCGGAAAACTGTTTTTT.

Ten or more counts support this clonotype. This chain connects TRBV2 to TRBJ2-3; a weak D match, TRBD1 (7 bases). CDR3 length equals 14 residues. Trimming removed 11 bases from V and 1 base from J, with 16 bases in between. Per germline, CDR1 SNHLY and CDR2 FYNNEI. CDR3 DNA: TGTGCCGGGGCGGGGACAGTGCGCACAGATACGCAGTATTTT. Translating it yields CAGAGTVRTDTQYF.

Only one count was recorded for this clonotype. V and J are TRBV12-3 or TRBV12-4 and TRBJ2-3, with D unresolved. The J call may be incorrect, as the DNA end agrees better with TRBJ1-5. The CDR3 consists of 14 residues. CDR3 loop: CASSLLLPTDTQHF. CDR3 nucleotides: TGTGCCAGCAGTTTACTCCTACCTACAGATACGCAGCATTTT.

About this clonotype: One end of the junction is discordant with germline, which a read error may explain. The V and J genes are TRBV15 and TRBJ1-2, with 7 bases that match TRBD1. Germline loops: CDR1 LNHNV, CDR2 YYDKDF (reference sequence). This CDR3 contains 15 residues. The DNA for the CDR3 is TGCGCCACCAGCGACAGGGCTTCCAGCAACTATGGCTACACCTTC. Translation gives CATSDRASSNYGYTF. Full variable domain (remainder filled in from reference TRBV15 and TRBJ1-2): DAMVIQNPRYQVTQFGKPVTLSCSQTLNHNVMYWYQQKSSQAPKLLFHYYDKDFNNEADTPDNFQSRRPNTSFCFLDIRSPGLGDTAMYLCATSDRASSNYGYTFGSGTRLTVV.

J is TRBJ2-7 and V is TRBV7-2; 9 bases are shared with TRBD1. The CDR3 has 14 residues. Trimming removed 4 bases from V and 6 bases from J; junction bases left unmatched: 7. The germline CDR1 and CDR2 sequences are SGHTA and FQGNSA. Here the CDR3 DNA reads TGTGCCAGCAGCTGGACAGGGGTCCGAAGCGAGCAGTACTTC. Translation gives CASSWTGVRSEQYF.

CDR3 amino acids: CSAQDRSAPNTEAFF. CDR3 in DNA: TGCAGTGCCCAAGACAGGTCGGCACCGAACACTGAAGCTTTCTTT. The chain carries TRBV20-1 and TRBJ1-1; D perhaps matches TRBD1 (6 bases). V was pared by 6 bases and J by 1 base, with 18 bases between. Germline-derived CDR1 and CDR2 are DFQATT and SNEGSKA (reference sequence). The CDR3 is 15 amino acids.

The V and J genes are TRBV2 and TRBJ2-7, with 7 bases lining up with TRBD1. The V gene's germline CDR1 is SNHLY and CDR2 FYNNEI. The CDR3 contains 12 residues. The CDR3 is CATGTEPSEQYF. Here the CDR3 DNA reads TGTGCGACCGGGACAGAACCAAGCGAGCAGTACTTC.

The V gene is TRBV20-1, the J gene TRBJ1-1; D gene ambiguous. Germline V gene data show CDR1 as DFQATT and CDR2 as SNEGSKA (reference sequence). The CDR3 length is 11 residues. Trimming shortened V by 0 bases and J by 8 bases, and 7 bases separated the two germline ends. The CDR3 coding sequence is TGCAGTGCTAGAGAATGGGCCGAAGCTTTCTTT. As protein: CSAREWAEAFF.

The chain combines TRBV28 with TRBJ2-1; D is unclear. Trimming pared 8 bases from V and 4 bases from J, leaving 12 bases between. The germline V gene has CDR1 MDHEN and CDR2 SYDVKM. The CDR3 has 13 residues. CDR3 nucleotides: TGTGCCAGCGAACTTGGCGAGTACAATGAGCAGTTCTTC. This translates into CASELGEYNEQFF.

The rearrangement links TRBV20-1 to TRBJ1-1; no definite D call. Germline values: CDR1 DFQATT, CDR2 SNEGSKA (reference sequence). Between the trimmed V and J ends, which lost 6 bases and 1 base, there was a span of 12 bases. This CDR3 region has 13 residues. The CDR3 loop is CSATPLANTEAFF. CDR3 in DNA: TGCAGTGCCACCCCGCTTGCGAACACTGAAGCTTTCTTT.

V is TRBV7-6 and J is TRBJ1-3; possible D gene TRBD1, 6 bases. The V and J ends lost 2 bases and 4 bases respectively, with 12 bases between them. The CDR3 consists of 15 residues. CDR1 is SGHVS and CDR2 is FNYEAQ in the germline V gene. Here the CDR3 DNA reads TGTGCCAGCAGCTTACTGTCAGGGGTGGGAAACACCATATATTTT. Translating gives CASSLLSGVGNTIYF. Full variable domain (missing parts from reference TRBV7-6 and TRBJ1-3): GAGVSQSPRYKVTKRGQDVALRCDPISGHVSLYWYRQALGQGPEFLTYFNYEAQQDKSGLPNDRFSAERPEGSISTLTIQRTEQRDSAMYRCASSLLSGVGNTIYFGEGSWLTVV.

This clonotype was seen just once. The chain links TRBV4-1 to TRBJ2-5; D is unresolved. The CDR3 is made up of 12 amino acids. V was pared by 4 bases and J by 6 bases, with 9 bases between. Germline V lookup: CDR1 MGHRA, CDR2 YSYEKL. CDR3 DNA: TGCGCCAGCAGCCTCACCTCACAGACCCAGTACTTC. It translates to CASSLTSQTQYF.

The chain has TRBV20-1 and TRBJ1-5; 9 nucleotides align to TRBD1. The CDR3 spans 14 residues. Per the germline V gene, CDR1 is DFQATT and CDR2 is SNEGSKA (reference sequence). The V segment lost 5 bases and the J segment 5 bases; nucleotides outside the gene matches: 7. The CDR3 protein is CSAGLTGGDQPQHF. In nucleotides, the CDR3 is TGCAGTGCTGGACTGACAGGGGGAGATCAGCCCCAGCATTTT.

The CDR3 spells CATSSGGNRPYNEQFF. The DNA for the CDR3 is TGTGCCACCAGCAGCGGTGGGAATCGGCCCTACAATGAGCAGTTCTTC. This chain joins TRBV15 and TRBJ2-1; D ambiguous. V lost 3 bases, J lost 2 bases, and 14 bases lay in between. CDR3 size: 16 residues. The germline CDR1 and CDR2 sequences are LNHNV and YYDKDF (reference sequence).

With respect to this clonotype: At one of its ends the junction is not consistent with the germline gene, which may arise from a read error. The chain employs TRBV5-5 and TRBJ1-4; D remains ambiguous. Germline CDR1 is SGHKS and CDR2 is YYEKEE (reference sequence). This CDR3 spans 14 amino acids. Here the CDR3 DNA reads TGCGCCAGCAGCGCCGACGCAACTAATGAAAAACTGTTTTTT. It is translated as CASSADATNEKLFF.

This clonotype showed up just a few times. DNA for the CDR3: TGTGCCAGCAGCCGAGGGGGACAGTACTACAATGAGCAGTTCTTC. It encodes CASSRGGQYYNEQFF. V usage is TRBV11-1 and J usage is TRBJ2-1, with 7 nucleotides matching TRBD1. CDR1 SGHAT and CDR2 FQDESV come from the germline V gene (reference sequence). After removal of 5 bases from V and 3 bases from J, the junction contained 7 bases not matched to a gene. The CDR3 sequence is 15 residues long.

Many counts were recorded for this clonotype. V usage is TRBV5-6 and J usage is TRBJ1-6; no reliable D call. CDR1 is SGHDT and CDR2 is YYEEEE in the germline V gene. The germline V and J ends were trimmed by 2 bases and 2 bases, with 17 bases remaining between them. This CDR3 has 18 residues. CDR3 nucleotides: TGTGCCAGCAGCTTCTCTAATGGGGAGGTTACCTATAATTCACCCCTCCACTTT. Translating gives CASSFSNGEVTYNSPLHF.

The genes are TRBV14 and TRBJ2-5, with D possibly being TRBD2 (5 bases). The CDR3 length is 14 residues. Germline CDR1 is SGHDN and CDR2 is FVKESK. The V and J ends lost 1 base and 7 bases respectively, with 13 bases between them. DNA for the CDR3: TGTGCCAGCAGCCAAGGCCTTGGAGGTTGGACCCAGTACTTC. Translating it yields CASSQGLGGWTQYF.

The chain joins TRBV20-1 to TRBJ2-5; the D call may be TRBD1 or TRBD2 (5 bases each). The CDR3 consists of 15 residues. CDR1 is DFQATT, CDR2 SNEGSKA, per germline (reference sequence). V lost 5 bases to trimming and J lost 5 bases, with 21 bases between them. CDR3 residues: CSADLRAGLTETQYF. The DNA for the CDR3 is TGCAGTGCTGATTTGAGGGCAGGGTTAACGGAGACCCAGTACTTC.

This chain connects TRBV15 to TRBJ1-2; 7 positions agree with TRBD1. This CDR3 has 16 amino acids. CDR1 LNHNV and CDR2 YYDKDF come from the germline V gene (reference sequence). Losses at the gene ends were 4 bases for V and 4 bases for J; bases not matched to a gene: 12. CDR3 protein: CATSTPGQLNPYGYTF. The CDR3 DNA reads as TGTGCCACCAGCACCCCGGGACAGCTCAACCCCTATGGCTACACCTTC.

The chain has TRBV2 and TRBJ2-5; 7 positions agree with TRBD1. The CDR3 consists of 13 residues. Germline V gene lookup returns CDR1 SNHLY and CDR2 FYNNEI. The trim removed 4 bases at V and 7 bases at J, leaving 6 bases unmatched. The CDR3 loop is CASSGDRVGTQYF. The CDR3 coding sequence is TGTGCCAGCAGTGGCGACAGGGTCGGGACCCAGTACTTC.

J is TRBJ2-3 and V is TRBV19; D remains ambiguous. Germline V lookup: CDR1 LNHDA, CDR2 SQIVND (reference sequence). The CDR3 totals 14 residues. Trimming cost V 3 bases and J 0 bases, with 7 bases left between them. The CDR3 region is CASSMIGSTDTQYF. The CDR3 DNA reads as TGTGCCAGTAGTATGATAGGGAGCACAGATACGCAGTATTTT.

The chain has TRBV4-3 and TRBJ2-7, with TRBD1 matching over 7 bases. From germline, CDR1 is LGHNA and CDR2 YSLEER. The CDR3 has 16 residues. V lost 0 bases and J lost 2; bases outside the gene matches: 7. The CDR3 nucleotides read TGCGCCAGCAGCCAAGATCTCAGACAGGGAACCTACGAGCAGTACTTC. Translating gives CASSQDLRQGTYEQYF.

The J gene is TRBJ2-2, the V gene TRBV9; the match to TRBD2 covers 8 bases. Germline V lookup: CDR1 SGDLS, CDR2 YYNGEE. The ends lost 7 bases at V and 6 bases at J; junction bases unmatched: 8. This CDR3 is 14 amino acids long. The CDR3: CASGPAGASGELFF. The CDR3 nucleotides are TGTGCCAGCGGTCCAGCGGGAGCTTCCGGGGAGCTGTTTTTT.

This clonotype was seen a handful of times. Given a much more abundant clone one base away, this may be a read error. The gene calls are TRBV12-3 or TRBV12-4 and TRBJ2-5; D is unresolved. There are 11 residues in the CDR3. Trimming took off 3 bases at V and 9 bases at J, with 8 bases between the two ends. CDR3: CASSFLESQYF. For the CDR3, the DNA is TGTGCCAGCAGTTTTCTTGAGTCCCAGTACTTC.

The rearrangement links TRBV24-1 to TRBJ2-1, with 7 bases aligning to TRBD2. The CDR3 loop spans 16 amino acids. The trim removed 7 bases at V and 8 bases at J, leaving 16 bases unmatched. The germline CDR1 and CDR2 sequences are KGHDR and SFDVKD. This CDR3 is CATRSSGKSQFDEQFF. CDR3 DNA sequence: TGTGCCACCAGATCTAGCGGTAAGTCCCAATTCGATGAGCAGTTCTTC.